A single sample is the source of the 4 T cell receptor beta chains below, sequenced in a study of CXCR3-negative and CXCR3-positive naive CD8 T cells (dated by TCRdb to about 2019). Data came from a NextSeq 550. The Human TCR Profiling Kit (MiLaboratory) was used to make UMI-labeled 5' RACE TRB cDNA libraries. TCRdb reprocessed the reads; each CDR3 protein sequence makes one entry, and DNA is unavailable. The table held for this sample gives tens of thousands of distinct CDR3 sequences. Of the sample, around 1% is held by the ten largest clones. Specimen: naive CXCR3- CD8+ T cells from blood. The meaning of the sample's cell subset or site label: CD45RO-CCR7+CD27+CD95- naive CD8+ T cells lacking CXCR3 (TNR3-). These receptors all come from a human donor in good health. Some clones in this sample may be carry-over from other donors' samples.

V is TRBV6-6 and J is TRBJ2-6; TCRdb reports TRBD1, a call that lacks DNA to check it against. This CDR3 region has 15 residues. The germline V gene has CDR1 MNHNY and CDR2 SVGAGI (reference sequence). The CDR3 sequence: CASSQQGPGANVLTF.

The chain carries TRBV6-6 and TRBJ1-5. From germline, CDR1 is MNHNY and CDR2 SVGAGI (reference sequence). The CDR3 is 14 residues long. CDR3 sequence: CASSSGNSNQPQHF.

This sequence joins TRBV10-3 and TRBJ2-7; TCRdb names TRBD1, which stays unverified in the absence of DNA. This CDR3 spans 13 amino acids. Germline V gives CDR1 ENHRY, CDR2 SYGVKD. The CDR3 sequence: CAISEARVGEQYF.

The chain has TRBV30 and TRBJ1-1. The germline gives CDR1 GTSNPN, CDR2 SVGIG (reference sequence). There are 13 residues in the CDR3. CDR3 loop: CAWSVQGNTEAFF.